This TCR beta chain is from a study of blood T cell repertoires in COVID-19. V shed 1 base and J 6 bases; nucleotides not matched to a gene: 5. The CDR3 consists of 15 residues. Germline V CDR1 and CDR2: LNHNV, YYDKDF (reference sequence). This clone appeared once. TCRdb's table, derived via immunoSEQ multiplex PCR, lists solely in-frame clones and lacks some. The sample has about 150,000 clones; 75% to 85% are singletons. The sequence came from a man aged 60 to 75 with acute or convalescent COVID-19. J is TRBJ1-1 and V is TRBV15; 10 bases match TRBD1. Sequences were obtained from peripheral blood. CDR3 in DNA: TGTGCCACCAGCAGAGCCGGACAGGGGGTTGCTGAAGCTTTCTTT. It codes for CATSRAGQGVAEAFF.